The 20 T cell receptor beta chains reported below all come from one sample, sequenced in a study of OX40 agonist ivuxolimab in advanced cancers. Profiling relied on immunoSEQ multiplex PCR, and the TCRdb table lists in-frame clones only, not all of them. The sample shows about 91,000 clones, around 84% of them seen only once. The starting material was CD4+ or CD8+ T cells sorted from blood, obtained in a trial of the OX40 agonist ivuxolimab. These receptors all stem from an adult with an advanced solid tumor such as melanoma, head and neck, liver or kidney cancer.

The chain couples TRBV4-2 to TRBJ1-2, with TRBD1 as a possible D gene (5 bases). Germline V gene data show CDR1 as LGHNA and CDR2 as YNFKEQ. The CDR3 sequence is 14 residues long. Trimming removed 4 bases at V and 1 base at J, with 10 bases between. The CDR3 DNA sequence: TGTGCCAGCAGCCGCCGGGACGGTAACTATGGCTACACCTTC. Protein: CASSRRDGNYGYTF.

This clone has only a few counts. The rearrangement links TRBV7-9 to TRBJ2-5, with D uncertain. V lost 1 base and J 8 bases, leaving 5 bases between the germline ends. Germline V lookup: CDR1 SEHNR, CDR2 FQNEAQ (reference sequence). The CDR3 totals 11 residues. The CDR3 here is CASSLGYTQYF. The CDR3 DNA reads TGTGCCAGCAGCTTAGGATATACCCAGTACTTC.

The V gene is TRBV9, the J gene TRBJ2-6; D perhaps matches TRBD1 (6 bases). Germline lookup yields CDR1 SGDLS and CDR2 YYNGEE. V dropped 0 bases and J dropped 12 bases, with 10 bases sitting between them. CDR3 length: 13 amino acids. CDR3 in DNA: TGTGCCAGCAGCGTAGGACAGGTTTCCGTCCTGACTTTC. It encodes CASSVGQVSVLTF.

The rearrangement uses TRBV25-1 and TRBJ1-2, with D maybe TRBD1 (5 bases). The germline V and J ends were trimmed by 4 bases and 2 bases, with 14 bases remaining between them. The CDR3 covers 15 residues. Germline CDR1 reads MGHDK; CDR2 reads SYGVNS. CDR3 sequence: CASSVWTGLNYGYTF. The DNA of the CDR3 is TGTGCCAGCAGTGTGTGGACGGGACTAAACTATGGCTACACCTTC.

The genes are TRBV4-3 and TRBJ2-1, with 10 bases fitting TRBD2. The CDR3 length is 17 residues. Germline V gives CDR1 LGHNA, CDR2 YSLEER. Trimming took 4 bases from V and 2 from J; bases not matched to a gene: 8. DNA for the CDR3: TGCGCCAGCAGCCCTATCGGTCTAGCGGGGGCCTACAATGAGCAGTTCTTC. Its protein is CASSPIGLAGAYNEQFF.

In DNA, the CDR3 is TGTGCCAGTAGAAGGACAGGTCTATCCTATGGCTACACCTTC. This sequence encodes CASRRTGLSYGYTF. The gene calls are TRBV19 and TRBJ1-2, with 7 positions matching TRBD1. V was pared by 6 bases and J by 4 bases, with 8 bases of the junction left unmatched. The CDR3 extends over 14 amino acids. CDR1 and CDR2 (germline): LNHDA, SQIVND (reference sequence).

V and J are TRBV7-2 and TRBJ2-4; D is perhaps TRBD2 (7 bases). Trimming left V 5 bases short and J 8 bases short, with 10 bases between. This CDR3 contains 12 residues. The germline CDR1 and CDR2 sequences are SGHTA and FQGNSA. The CDR3 here is CASSQGGDIQYF. DNA of the CDR3: TGTGCCAGCAGCCAAGGGGGGGACATTCAGTACTTC.

The chain joins TRBV7-2 to TRBJ2-3; 9 nucleotides align to TRBD2. V was pared by 4 bases and J by 3 bases, with 5 bases of the junction left unmatched. There are 15 residues in the CDR3. Germline V lookup: CDR1 SGHTA, CDR2 FQGNSA. In DNA form, the CDR3 reads TGTGCCAGCAGCTCGTGGGCGGGGGGGACAGATACGCAGTATTTT. This translates into CASSSWAGGTDTQYF.

The rearrangement joins TRBV10-3 to TRBJ1-6; TRBD1 is a possible D gene (5 bases). Trimming took off 10 bases at V and 7 bases at J, with 14 bases between the two ends. The CDR3 is 13 amino acids. Germline-derived CDR1 and CDR2 are ENHRY and SYGVKD. The CDR3 nucleotides are TGTGCCACCGGACTAGGGGAAAATTCACCCCTCCACTTT. As protein: CATGLGENSPLHF.

This chain links TRBV7-9 with TRBJ1-1; D uncertain. V was clipped by 7 bases and J by 5 bases, with 8 bases between them. The CDR3 runs to 11 residues. Germline CDR1 SEHNR, CDR2 FQNEAQ (reference sequence). CDR3 residues: CASTIYTEAFF. CDR3 coding DNA: TGTGCCAGCACCATTTATACTGAAGCTTTCTTT. The variable domain in full, completed from reference TRBV7-9 and TRBJ1-1, reads DTGVSQNPRHKITKRGQNVTFRCDPISEHNRLYWYRQTLGQGPEFLTYFQNEAQLEKSRLLSDRFSAERPKGSFSTLEIQRTEQGDSAMYLCASTIYTEAFFGQGTRLTVV.

The rearrangement joins TRBV4-1 to TRBJ1-2; D remains unclear. V lost 1 base and J 4 bases, leaving 13 bases between the germline ends. Germline V CDR1 and CDR2: MGHRA, YSYEKL. CDR3 length: 15 residues. DNA of the CDR3: TGCGCCAGCAGCCAAGTCCACTCAGAGTCCTATGGCTACACCTTC. Residues: CASSQVHSESYGYTF.

V is TRBV2 and J is TRBJ2-5, with D perhaps matching TRBD1 or TRBD2 (5 bases each). V was cut by 0 bases and J by 5 bases, with 7 bases left in between. The CDR3 runs 13 residues. CDR1 and CDR2 (germline): SNHLY, FYNNEI. In nucleotides, the CDR3 is TGTGCCAGCAGTGAAGCGAGGGGCGAGACCCAGTACTTC. As protein: CASSEARGETQYF.

The chain links TRBV18 to TRBJ2-1; D is possibly TRBD1 (5 bases). V was pared by 6 bases and J by 9 bases, with 18 bases between. CDR1 is KGHSH, CDR2 LQKENI, per germline. The CDR3 is made up of 14 amino acids. In DNA, the CDR3 is TGTGCCAGCTCCGTGGAGATGGGGCCCGGTGAGCAGTTCTTC. Its translation: CASSVEMGPGEQFF.

J is TRBJ1-1 and V is TRBV18; no clear D. Per germline, CDR1 KGHSH and CDR2 LQKENI. The CDR3 extends over 14 amino acids. V was shortened by 2 bases and J by 0 bases, with 7 bases between the two germline ends. The CDR3 DNA reads as TGTGCCAGCTCACCAAACTCTATGAACACTGAAGCTTTCTTT. The encoded protein is CASSPNSMNTEAFF.

The rearrangement links TRBV10-1 to TRBJ2-5; D is possibly TRBD2 (7 bases). CDR1 is WNHNN, CDR2 SYGVQD, per germline (reference sequence). V was clipped by 8 bases and J by 3 bases, with 34 bases between them. The length of the CDR3 is 20 residues. The CDR3: CASAPTKNSQGRGKKETQYF. The CDR3 bases are TGCGCCAGCGCACCTACTAAAAATTCCCAGGGGCGGGGGAAGAAAGAGACCCAGTACTTC.

The chain uses TRBV6-5 and TRBJ2-3, with D perhaps matching TRBD2 (6 bases). The CDR3 is made up of 15 amino acids. Germline V gives CDR1 MNHEY, CDR2 SVGAGI. The ends were cut back, 6 bases at V and 1 base at J, with 14 bases in the middle. The CDR3, as DNA: TGTGCCAGCAGCCCGGGGACTTCCCGCACAGATACGCAGTATTTT. It encodes CASSPGTSRTDTQYF.

This clone has a handful of counts. This sequence joins TRBV7-7 and TRBJ1-3; 11 bases align to TRBD1. The CDR3 covers 15 residues. The germline gives CDR1 SSHAT, CDR2 FNYEAQ (reference sequence). The V and J ends lost 5 bases and 2 bases, in that order; junction bases with no gene match: 2. As DNA, the CDR3 is TGTGCCAGCAGCGCGGGACAGGGGGCTGGAAACACCATATATTTT. Translating it yields CASSAGQGAGNTIYF.

This chain uses TRBV7-2 with TRBJ1-5; D is unresolved. Germline CDR1 SGHTA, CDR2 FQGNSA. The V and J ends lost 2 bases and 8 bases respectively, with 10 bases between them. There are 13 residues in the CDR3. CDR3: CASSLSPREPQHF. The CDR3 nucleotides read TGTGCCAGCAGCTTATCCCCCCGAGAGCCCCAGCATTTT.

The genes are TRBV5-1 and TRBJ2-3; tentative D call: TRBD1 (6 bases). Looked up from germline, CDR1 is SGHRS and CDR2 is YFSETQ. Deletions cut 4 bases from V and 4 bases from J, with 13 bases between. CDR3 length: 14 amino acids. The CDR3 protein is CASSLGQSSDTQYF. CDR3 DNA sequence: TGCGCCAGCAGCCTCGGACAGTCTTCAGATACGCAGTATTTT.

This chain connects TRBV6-5 to TRBJ2-1; no definite D call. The V end lost 2 bases, the J end lost 9 bases, and 11 bases lay between the germline ends. From germline, CDR1 is MNHEY and CDR2 SVGAGI. This CDR3 is built from 13 residues. The CDR3 region has the DNA TGTGCCAGCAGTTACACGTCGGAAGGTGAGCAGTTCTTC. It is translated as CASSYTSEGEQFF.